This T cell receptor beta chain came from a study of cytomegalovirus exposure and HLA in healthy donors. Study results and limitations: In vitro testing confirmed a few CMV-associated chains as specific for CMV antigens. TCR sequences were mostly rare, though some public TCRs occurred in many donors.

Clones were sequenced by immunoSEQ multiplex PCR, and TCRdb holds only the in-frame ones, with some missing. The profile shows some 270,000 clones, 86% of them singletons. About this clone: Its antigen is still unknown.

Per the germline V gene, CDR1 is LNHDA and CDR2 is SQIVND (reference sequence). The V end was cut by 3 bases, the J end by 5 bases, with 10 bases between. The CDR3 spans 13 residues. This sequence originates from a woman younger than 35 in good health and CMV-seronegative. The sample comprised PBMCs. The chain has TRBV19 and TRBJ2-5, with D perhaps matching TRBD2 (6 bases). The CDR3 bases are TGTGCCAGTAGTATGGACTATGGGGAGACCCAGTACTTC. Amino acids: CASSMDYGETQYF.